These 20 T cell receptor beta chains were sequenced from one sample in a study of blood T cell repertoires in COVID-19. Produced via immunoSEQ multiplex PCR; TCRdb's table is partial and in-frame only. The repertoire consists of some 200,000 clones, with 80% to 85% occurring once and the leading ten covering about 5%. The sequencing input was peripheral blood. Receptors originate from a woman aged 70-85 years with COVID-19, enrolled during active disease.

The chain recombines TRBV4-2 with TRBJ2-7; D may be TRBD1 (5 bases). This CDR3 is built from 15 residues. CDR1 and CDR2 from the germline V gene are LGHNA and YNFKEQ. V was shortened by 1 base and J by 1 base, with 11 bases between the two germline ends. Here the CDR3 reads CASSQATATSYEQYF. The DNA for the CDR3 is TGTGCCAGCAGCCAAGCGACAGCGACTTCCTACGAGCAGTACTTC.

This clone has only a few counts. The chain employs TRBV7-2 and TRBJ2-7, with 9 bases that match TRBD2. Germline V gives CDR1 SGHTA, CDR2 FQGNSA. The CDR3 is 16 residues long. V lost 1 base to trimming and J lost 0 bases; unmatched junction nucleotides: 4. DNA for the CDR3: TGTGCCAGCAGCTTAGTGGCGGGAGGGACCTCCTACGAGCAGTACTTC. Translation: CASSLVAGGTSYEQYF.

This CDR3 reads CASSHGQGEQYF. The CDR3 DNA is TGTGCCAGCAGCCATGGACAGGGAGAGCAGTACTTC. The chain carries TRBV3-1 (or the pseudogene TRBV3-2) and TRBJ2-7, with 8 positions matching TRBD1. Germline CDR1 and CDR2: LGHDT and YNNKEL (reference sequence). The CDR3 runs to 12 residues. With 3 bases clipped from V and 7 bases from J, the junction kept 2 bases outside the gene matches.

The chain links TRBV28 to TRBJ1-1; D might be TRBD1 (6 bases). The germline V and J ends were trimmed by 3 bases and 1 base, with 12 bases remaining between them. The CDR3 consists of 15 residues. The germline V gene encodes CDR1 MDHEN and CDR2 SYDVKM. The CDR3 DNA reads TGTGCCAGCAGTTTGGGGGGGGCAGGGAACACTGAAGCTTTCTTT. It yields the protein CASSLGGAGNTEAFF.

This clone was detected only a few times. This rearrangement joins TRBV9 to TRBJ1-3; D gene ambiguous. The CDR3 loop spans 15 amino acids. Trimming stripped 0 bases from V and 0 bases from J, with 7 bases between. Germline CDR1 is SGDLS and CDR2 is YYNGEE. The CDR3 region has the DNA TGTGCCAGCAGCGTAGATCTATTCTCTGGAAACACCATATATTTT. Encoded protein: CASSVDLFSGNTIYF. Supplemented by reference TRBV9 and TRBJ1-3, the full variable domain reads DSGVTQTPKHLITATGQRVTLRCSPRSGDLSVYWYQQSLDQGLQFLIQYYNGEERAKGNILERFSAQQFPDLHSELNLSSLELGDSALYFCASSVDLFSGNTIYFGEGSWLTVV.

This chain joins TRBV7-9 and TRBJ2-7; the D is unclear. Germline assignment: CDR1 SEHNR and CDR2 FQNEAQ (reference sequence). V was pared by 3 bases and J by 3 bases, with 9 bases between. CDR3 length: 13 amino acids. The CDR3: CASSFLQHYEQYF. The CDR3 region has the DNA TGTGCCAGCAGCTTTTTACAGCACTACGAGCAGTACTTC.

The chain has TRBV6-6 and TRBJ1-6; 8 nucleotides match TRBD1. CDR3 size: 15 residues. With 6 bases clipped from V and 6 bases from J, the junction kept 7 bases outside the gene matches. Germline V lookup: CDR1 MNHNY, CDR2 SVGAGI (reference sequence). CDR3 in amino acids: CASRQGQESNSPLHF. For the CDR3, the DNA is TGTGCCAGCAGGCAGGGACAGGAGAGTAATTCACCCCTCCACTTT.

The rearrangement uses TRBV7-6 and TRBJ2-7, with 7 bases identical to TRBD1. V lost 8 bases, J lost 3 bases, and 4 bases stayed unmatched. There are 12 residues in the CDR3. The germline CDR1 and CDR2 sequences are SGHVS and FNYEAQ. This CDR3 reads CASQGDSYEQYF. The CDR3 bases are TGTGCCAGCCAAGGGGACAGCTACGAGCAGTACTTC.

The count of this clone is one. This chain connects TRBV4-2 to TRBJ1-1; a possible D gene is TRBD1 (5 bases). The CDR3 contains 16 residues. Germline V gene data show CDR1 as LGHNA and CDR2 as YNFKEQ. V lost 0 bases, J lost 5 bases, and 16 bases lay in between. The CDR3 DNA sequence: TGTGCCAGCAGCCAAGAGGCAGGGAACCTATTAACTGAAGCTTTCTTT. It codes for CASSQEAGNLLTEAFF.

This chain joins TRBV28 and TRBJ2-7; 8 bases are shared with TRBD2. Germline V lookup: CDR1 MDHEN, CDR2 SYDVKM. The CDR3 is 15 residues long. V shed 9 bases, J shed 0 bases, and the junction held 10 bases outside the gene matches. The CDR3 loop reads CASALAGKSSYEQYF. The CDR3 DNA reads as TGTGCCAGTGCGTTAGCGGGAAAAAGCTCCTACGAGCAGTACTTC.

The rearrangement joins TRBV11-2 to TRBJ2-5, with D possibly being TRBD2 (5 bases). This CDR3 has 14 residues. The germline V and J ends were trimmed by 5 bases and 5 bases, with 15 bases remaining between them. CDR1 and CDR2 (germline): SGHAT, FQNNGV. CDR3 bases: TGTGCCAGCAGCCCTCTCGGGAAAGGGGAGACCCAGTACTTC. It codes for CASSPLGKGETQYF.

This clone was counted a single time. This chain joins TRBV7-9 and TRBJ2-3; a weak D match, TRBD2 (5 bases). The CDR3 is 15 amino acids. Germline V gene lookup returns CDR1 SEHNR and CDR2 FQNEAQ (reference sequence). V shed 3 bases and J shed 0 bases, with 10 bases lying between them. The CDR3 here is CASSFKRTSTDTQYF. The CDR3 DNA reads as TGTGCCAGCAGCTTTAAGCGGACTAGCACAGATACGCAGTATTTT.

This chain uses TRBV11-3 with TRBJ2-3, with 8 nucleotides matching TRBD1. J was trimmed by 13 bases and V by 3 bases; bases with no gene match: 9. Germline V gene lookup returns CDR1 SGHNT and CDR2 YENEEA. The CDR3 is made up of 13 amino acids. The CDR3 spells CASSFSSGGKKYF. CDR3 nucleotides: TGTGCCAGCAGCTTTAGTTCAGGGGGCAAGAAGTATTTT.

The genes are TRBV4-1 and TRBJ2-2; D is possibly TRBD2 (6 bases). Germline assignment: CDR1 MGHRA and CDR2 YSYEKL. CDR3 size: 16 residues. V lost 3 bases and J lost 7, with 18 bases in between. The CDR3 reads CASSQGLTREFGELFF. In DNA form, the CDR3 reads TGCGCCAGCAGCCAGGGTTTAACACGGGAGTTCGGGGAGCTGTTTTTT.

The genes are TRBV6-5 and TRBJ2-2; 11 bases line up with TRBD1. The V segment lost 7 bases and the J segment 6 bases; nucleotides outside the gene matches: 7. In germline, CDR1 is MNHEY, CDR2 SVGAGI. There are 15 residues in the CDR3. This chain's CDR3 is CASKGQGAIPGELFF. The CDR3 bases are TGTGCCAGCAAAGGACAGGGGGCCATACCCGGGGAGCTGTTTTTT.

This chain links TRBV5-1 with TRBJ2-7, with D maybe TRBD1 (5 bases). Germline V gene sequence: CDR1 SGHRS, CDR2 YFSETQ. Trimming pared 4 bases from V and 2 bases from J, leaving 16 bases between. The CDR3 runs to 15 residues. CDR3 DNA: TGCGCCAGCAGCGCGACAGTCCTTCCTACCTACGAGCAGTACTTC. Its protein is CASSATVLPTYEQYF.

The J gene is TRBJ1-1, the V gene TRBV7-9; 11 bases are a match to TRBD1. V was pared by 4 bases and J by 5 bases, with 6 bases of the junction left unmatched. Germline loops: CDR1 SEHNR, CDR2 FQNEAQ (reference sequence). The CDR3 totals 15 residues. Here the CDR3 DNA reads TGTGCCAGCAGCTACCCCCGGGACAGGGGGACTGAAGCTTTCTTT. Its protein product is CASSYPRDRGTEAFF. Supplemented by reference TRBV7-9 and TRBJ1-1, the full variable domain reads DTGVSQNPRHKITKRGQNVTFRCDPISEHNRLYWYRQTLGQGPEFLTYFQNEAQLEKSRLLSDRFSAERPKGSFSTLEIQRTEQGDSAMYLCASSYPRDRGTEAFFGQGTRLTVV.

The V and J genes are TRBV12-5 and TRBJ2-1; 11 bases map to TRBD2. The germline CDR1 and CDR2 sequences are LGHNT and FRNRAP. This CDR3 has 16 amino acids. V shed 0 bases and J 5 bases; nucleotides not matched to a gene: 3. The CDR3 DNA reads as TGTGCTAGTGGTTTGGTACTAGCGGGGGCGAACAATGAGCAGTTCTTC. Protein product: CASGLVLAGANNEQFF.

This chain connects TRBV18 to TRBJ2-7; D possibly corresponds to TRBD1 (5 bases). V lost 8 bases, J lost 0 bases, and 11 bases lay in between. Germline V gene sequence: CDR1 KGHSH, CDR2 LQKENI. The CDR3 is made up of 13 amino acids. The CDR3 DNA reads TGTGCCAGCCGCGCTGACAGCTCCTACGAGCAGTACTTC. Its protein is CASRADSSYEQYF.

The rearrangement links TRBV19 to TRBJ2-7, with TRBD1 identical over 8 bases. V dropped 5 bases and J dropped 4; count of bases not matched to a gene: 10. The CDR3 contains 15 residues. The V gene's germline CDR1 is LNHDA and CDR2 SQIVND (reference sequence). The CDR3 reads CASSVPGTGSYEQYF. The CDR3 nucleotides are TGTGCCAGTAGTGTGCCCGGGACAGGCAGTTACGAGCAGTACTTC.